The 9 T cell receptor beta chains presented below share a single source sample, sequenced in a study of blood T cell repertoires in COVID-19. The repertoire was sequenced with immunoSEQ multiplex PCR; TCRdb's copy has only in-frame clones and lacks some. The sample shows more than 250,000 clones, 87% of them seen only once. The sample was peripheral blood. These receptors all stem from a man aged 45-65 years with active or convalescent COVID-19.

The chain couples TRBV25-1 to TRBJ2-3, with 7 bases aligning to TRBD1. The CDR3 is 13 residues long. J lost 5 bases, V lost 7 bases, and 6 bases had no gene match. Germline-derived CDR1 and CDR2 are MGHDK and SYGVNS. The CDR3 is CASTDRAEDTQYF. The CDR3 DNA is TGTGCCAGCACAGACAGGGCGGAAGATACGCAGTATTTT.

The gene calls are TRBV6-6 and TRBJ1-2, with a tentative D call TRBD1 (6 bases). CDR3 size: 13 residues. The germline CDR1 and CDR2 sequences are MNHNY and SVGAGI (reference sequence). V was shortened by 6 bases and J by 7 bases, with 15 bases between the two germline ends. DNA for the CDR3: TGTGCCAGCAGCGTGGACAGTCAGAGTGGCTACACCTTC. Amino acid sequence: CASSVDSQSGYTF.

The CDR3 nucleotides read TGCGCCAGCAGCCCTGGACAGCCTAACTATGGCTACACCTTC. Encoded protein: CASSPGQPNYGYTF. V is TRBV5-1 and J is TRBJ1-2, with D maybe TRBD1 (6 bases). CDR3 length: 14 residues. Germline V CDR1 and CDR2: SGHRS, YFSETQ. Trimming pared 4 bases from V and 0 bases from J, leaving 10 bases between.

This chain uses TRBV18 with TRBJ2-7, with 8 bases lining up with TRBD1. This CDR3 region has 14 residues. The V gene end was trimmed by 2 bases and the J gene end by 3 bases; junction bases not matched to a gene: 3. The germline V gene has CDR1 KGHSH and CDR2 LQKENI. The CDR3 DNA reads as TGTGCCAGCTCACCAGACACAGGGGGCTACGAGCAGTACTTC. Its translation: CASSPDTGGYEQYF.

V and J are TRBV19 and TRBJ1-4, with 11 bases aligning to TRBD1. The V gene end was trimmed by 1 base and the J gene end by 7 bases; junction bases not matched to a gene: 5. The CDR3 sequence is 16 residues long. Germline CDR1 is LNHDA and CDR2 is SQIVND (reference sequence). The CDR3: CASSIGAGTGGEKLFF. Here the CDR3 DNA reads TGTGCCAGTAGTATAGGCGCCGGGACAGGGGGTGAAAAACTGTTTTTT.

The chain employs TRBV6-5 and TRBJ1-2, with D uncertain. The CDR3 covers 12 residues. The germline V gene encodes CDR1 MNHEY and CDR2 SVGAGI. The V end lost 4 bases, the J end lost 10 bases, and 13 bases lay between the germline ends. This chain's CDR3 is CASSSGVSHYTF. DNA of the CDR3: TGTGCCAGCAGTTCCGGGGTCTCCCACTACACCTTC.

This clone was detected once. The genes are TRBV15 and TRBJ1-2; 12 bases match TRBD1. V lost 6 bases, J lost 7 bases, and 9 bases stayed unmatched. The CDR3 runs 15 residues. Germline-derived CDR1 and CDR2 are LNHNV and YYDKDF (reference sequence). The CDR3 bases are TGTGCCACCAGTTTACCGGGACAGGGGGCGGGTGGCTACACCTTC. It specifies CATSLPGQGAGGYTF.

This chain joins TRBV28 and TRBJ1-1; 10 bases agree with TRBD1. This CDR3 contains 15 residues. After removal of 5 bases from V and 1 base from J, the junction contained 4 bases not matched to a gene. The germline CDR1 and CDR2 sequences are MDHEN and SYDVKM. The CDR3 region has the DNA TGTGCCAGCAGTCTAGGACAGGGGGGGAACACTGAAGCTTTCTTT. It translates to CASSLGQGGNTEAFF.

This chain links TRBV5-4 with TRBJ1-1; TRBD1 aligns across 12 bases. Germline V CDR1 and CDR2: SGHNT, YYREEE (reference sequence). The CDR3 consists of 15 residues. V trimming: 4 bases; J trimming: 5 bases; junction bases outside the gene matches: 6. CDR3 in amino acids: CASSERDRGQTEAFF. Here the CDR3 DNA reads TGTGCCAGCAGCGAGAGGGACAGGGGGCAAACTGAAGCTTTCTTT.